This T cell receptor (beta chain) was captured in a study of cytomegalovirus exposure and HLA in healthy donors (dated by TCRdb to 2016 to 2017). Notes on the research overall: An earlier analysis of 587 of the donors reported approximately 260 Gb of sequence data and 95 million to 140 million unique TCR beta sequences obtained from around 180 million T cells. The study aimed to test whether signatures of past pathogen exposure could be identified by cataloging public T cell receptors. Several DR-DQ haplotypes were treated as single units for association and clustering because of strong linkage in the cohort. Rather than drawing on any new phenotypic data, the later analysis identified candidate immune exposures from TCR beta sequences and the way those sequences occurred across donors. Every repertoire in the discovery cohort had been generated on one and the same sequencing platform. An earlier analysis of 500 to 750 of the donors applied high-throughput TCR beta sequencing to assess whether each TCR beta V gene segment acted as functional or pseudogenic. Using immunosequencing, the study profiled T cell repertoires from around 670 subjects and related those repertoires to cytomegalovirus serostatus. Typing coverage differed by locus: A, B, C, DRB1 and DQB1 were typed in roughly 620-630 donors, DQA1 in 500 to 550, DPA1 in some 570, and DPB1 in roughly 450. To study patterns of TCR occurrence, a later analysis re-analyzed previously published TCR beta repertoires from just over 650 donors and added high-resolution HLA genotyping. On average, roughly 200,000 unique TCR beta nucleotide sequences were sequenced per donor among more than 350 genotyped donors of the cohort, with 15% to 20% of those sequences being non-productive. In addition to the first cohort of 500 to 850 subjects, a separate validation cohort of 100 to 150 different subjects was used. High-throughput TCR immunosequencing, statistical association of individual TCRs with disease status, and machine learning were combined to predict cytomegalovirus infection status. Alongside the repertoire data, information on donor age, sex, ethnicity and CMV serostatus was compiled. HLA typing included class I and class II loci at four-digit resolution. In a later genetic analysis, genome-wide SNP genotypes for about three fifths of the 666 donors were used, and that subset was treated as a discovery cohort. Among the approximately 400 genotyped donors, around 81% belonged to the genetic ancestry cluster associated with self-reported Caucasian donors. An early release covering approximately 600 HLA-typed donors comprised about 320 gigabases of sequencing data and around 85 million unique TCR sequences. What the work shows at the level of the full study, not this receptor alone: The only immune exposure information available for the cohort was CMV serostatus. While some public TCRs were present in many individuals, most TCR sequences turned up only very rarely across donors. A later analysis found that HLA-associated TCR beta chains were more clonally expanded and had lower generation probabilities than equally common non-associated chains. Because HLA typing was unavailable for some donors at each locus, only the typed subset was used in association tests. Around 16 rarely observed V segments, including chromosome 9 orphons, were excluded from the earlier analysis of approximately 500 of the donors because counts were too low. Compared with the roughly 670-donor mean, donors in an Asian-associated ancestry cluster had fewer N-insertions in productive TCRs, according to a later genetic analysis. A later genetic analysis associated a missense DCLRE1C variant with V-gene and J-gene trimming of TCR beta chains, and an independent cohort replicated the association. The classifier was reported to diagnose cytomegalovirus status with high specificity and sensitivity in both the original and validation cohorts. In a later analysis, most CMV-associated TCR beta chains were found to appear HLA-restricted, with HLA associations seemingly driven largely by CMV exposure. The presence/absence analyses assumed that sequencing depth was roughly uniform across donors, and that assumption may not be true. A further reported finding was that TCR beta sequences accurately predicted the HLA-A and HLA-B alleles for most subjects in the first cohort. A group of highly shared sequence variants was considered likely to be a technical artifact of the sequencing pipeline. The authors suggested that the approach could potentially be generalized to other disease states and immunological phenotypes. When HLA alleles, especially DR and DQ, strongly co-occurred, TCR associations were difficult to assign to individual alleles. In vitro tests confirmed that a few of the cytomegalovirus-associated TCR beta chains recognize cytomegalovirus antigens. In this cohort, only TCR beta chains were sequenced, and detectable features were limited by the absence of alpha or paired-chain data. In a later analysis, around 17,000 TCR beta sequences were associated with specific HLA alleles at a false discovery rate of 0.05. The study gave a list of about 170 TCR beta chains associated with cytomegalovirus. According to a later analysis, parvovirus B19, influenza, CMV and Epstein-Barr virus appeared linked to several top co-occurrence clusters. A later analysis found that TCR association rates varied across HLA loci, with DRB1 alleles showing the most associated TCRs and HLA-C alleles the fewest. In an earlier analysis of approximately 590 of the donors, most TCR beta V segments appeared in productive rearrangements about 87% or about 30% of the time, broadly matching IMGT annotations. Correlated functional status among segregating V segments might be attributable to linkage disequilibrium, but an unknown experimental factor could not be ruled out.

Library creation used the immunoSEQ multiplex PCR assay. The multiplex PCR relied on a mix of 60 forward primers for TCR Vbeta segments and 13 reverse primers for TCR Jbeta segments. Amplification of the CDR3 region of rearranged TCR beta genes was performed with a multiplex PCR assay on genomic DNA. On the Illumina HiSeq System, the amplified TCR beta libraries were sequenced as 87-base-pair reads. The published analysis was carried out like this. In a later analysis, tens of millions of unique TCR beta chains were counted across the approximately 640 repertoires, and approximately 11 million of these chains were shared by at least two donors. To remove PCR and sequencing errors, raw reads were error-corrected and collapsed into unique sequences using a nearest-neighbor algorithm that merged closely related sequences. To assign V, D and J gene segments, CDR3 sequences were aligned to IMGT reference sequences. For a sequence to be retained, at least a six-nucleotide match to both a V gene segment and a J gene segment was required. Rearrangements were classified as productive when the CDR3 lacked stop codons and remained in frame with V and J, and all other rearrangements were classified as non-productive. CDR3 was defined by IMGT convention, running from the second conserved V-encoded cysteine to the conserved J-encoded phenylalanine. In an earlier analysis of roughly 580 of the donors, sequences lacking an unambiguous match to a single V gene segment were excluded. An earlier analysis of just under 600 of the donors called V segments functional above 56.7% productive rearrangements and segregating when the between-donor standard deviation exceeded 5%. A statistical classification framework was developed to diagnose cytomegalovirus status using the catalog of TCR beta chain sequences. V and J gene assignment, in a later analysis, came from comparing TCR nucleotide sequences with IMGT/GENE-DB human TR gene sequences. A later analysis assigned CDR3 sequences and most-parsimonious VDJ recombination scenarios with the TCRdist pipeline. In a later analysis, every TCR beta chain was defined by the combination of its CDR3 amino acid sequence and its V-gene family, and reads without a unique V-gene family were dropped. In a later analysis, a few hundred highly shared, low-generation-probability nucleotide sequences were removed to address suspected cross-contamination and a sequencing artifact. In a later analysis, a clonal expansion index was calculated for each public chain from normalized within-repertoire ranks of inferred template counts. In a later analysis, generation probabilities were computed using a VDJ recombination model fitted to out-of-frame rearrangements, and the results were checked against IGoR. A later analysis scored TCR-TCR, TCR-HLA and TCR-CMV co-occurrence with hypergeometric tests, applying a repertoire-size bias correction to TCR pairs. To estimate false discovery rates, a later analysis permuted the HLA or CMV assignments 20 times. In a later analysis, co-occurring TCRs were grouped using DBSCAN, with TCRdist sequence similarity added in when clustering inside HLA-allele-positive subsets. For co-occurrence clustering, repertoires with fewer than 30,000 or more than 120,000 public chains were excluded, along with five or six repertoires with anomalous nucleotide sharing. Sourced from immuneACCESS, this table was stored by TCRdb with only in-frame sequences that have V and J called. A share of the clones is absent; for the studies checked, an unresolved V gene accounts for under half, and the remainder has no known explanation. V and J calls and clone size are as listed in that table; D and trimming were resolved from the DNA. The sample table shows 150,000 or so clones, and over 65% are seen once. 13% of the sample rests with the top ten.

A remark on this clone: The specificity of this receptor is unknown. Base qualities are not recorded, but no much larger clone differs from it by a single base.

In total, around 600 healthy bone marrow donors made up the cohort. At the time of sampling, all cohort members were nominally healthy, though unrecorded immune exposures were likely present. The donor was CMV seropositive and belonged to the group of around 300 seropositive cohort members. A peripheral blood sample was provided by each donor, and peripheral blood mononuclear cells were used for TCR beta sequencing. Genomic DNA extraction from the blood cell samples was performed with the Qiagen DNeasy Blood Extraction Kit. The clonotype originates from a man between 40 and 49 years old in good health and CMV-seropositive. Sequenced input: PBMCs.

The CDR3 is CASSLAGQGDKAFF. DNA sequence: TGTGCCAGCAGCTTAGCTGGACAGGGCGACAAAGCTTTCTTT. The rearranged segments are TRBV11-2 and TRBJ1-1; 8 central nucleotides agree with TRBD1. The CDR3 runs 14 amino acids, cysteine and phenylalanine included. CDR3 DNA is the only sequence kept; it has 42 bases, read in frame from the first base. Compared with germline, V lacks 1 base and J lacks 9 bases; bases without a gene match: 7. Taken from the germline V gene, the CDR1 and CDR2 loops are SGHAT and FQNNGV.